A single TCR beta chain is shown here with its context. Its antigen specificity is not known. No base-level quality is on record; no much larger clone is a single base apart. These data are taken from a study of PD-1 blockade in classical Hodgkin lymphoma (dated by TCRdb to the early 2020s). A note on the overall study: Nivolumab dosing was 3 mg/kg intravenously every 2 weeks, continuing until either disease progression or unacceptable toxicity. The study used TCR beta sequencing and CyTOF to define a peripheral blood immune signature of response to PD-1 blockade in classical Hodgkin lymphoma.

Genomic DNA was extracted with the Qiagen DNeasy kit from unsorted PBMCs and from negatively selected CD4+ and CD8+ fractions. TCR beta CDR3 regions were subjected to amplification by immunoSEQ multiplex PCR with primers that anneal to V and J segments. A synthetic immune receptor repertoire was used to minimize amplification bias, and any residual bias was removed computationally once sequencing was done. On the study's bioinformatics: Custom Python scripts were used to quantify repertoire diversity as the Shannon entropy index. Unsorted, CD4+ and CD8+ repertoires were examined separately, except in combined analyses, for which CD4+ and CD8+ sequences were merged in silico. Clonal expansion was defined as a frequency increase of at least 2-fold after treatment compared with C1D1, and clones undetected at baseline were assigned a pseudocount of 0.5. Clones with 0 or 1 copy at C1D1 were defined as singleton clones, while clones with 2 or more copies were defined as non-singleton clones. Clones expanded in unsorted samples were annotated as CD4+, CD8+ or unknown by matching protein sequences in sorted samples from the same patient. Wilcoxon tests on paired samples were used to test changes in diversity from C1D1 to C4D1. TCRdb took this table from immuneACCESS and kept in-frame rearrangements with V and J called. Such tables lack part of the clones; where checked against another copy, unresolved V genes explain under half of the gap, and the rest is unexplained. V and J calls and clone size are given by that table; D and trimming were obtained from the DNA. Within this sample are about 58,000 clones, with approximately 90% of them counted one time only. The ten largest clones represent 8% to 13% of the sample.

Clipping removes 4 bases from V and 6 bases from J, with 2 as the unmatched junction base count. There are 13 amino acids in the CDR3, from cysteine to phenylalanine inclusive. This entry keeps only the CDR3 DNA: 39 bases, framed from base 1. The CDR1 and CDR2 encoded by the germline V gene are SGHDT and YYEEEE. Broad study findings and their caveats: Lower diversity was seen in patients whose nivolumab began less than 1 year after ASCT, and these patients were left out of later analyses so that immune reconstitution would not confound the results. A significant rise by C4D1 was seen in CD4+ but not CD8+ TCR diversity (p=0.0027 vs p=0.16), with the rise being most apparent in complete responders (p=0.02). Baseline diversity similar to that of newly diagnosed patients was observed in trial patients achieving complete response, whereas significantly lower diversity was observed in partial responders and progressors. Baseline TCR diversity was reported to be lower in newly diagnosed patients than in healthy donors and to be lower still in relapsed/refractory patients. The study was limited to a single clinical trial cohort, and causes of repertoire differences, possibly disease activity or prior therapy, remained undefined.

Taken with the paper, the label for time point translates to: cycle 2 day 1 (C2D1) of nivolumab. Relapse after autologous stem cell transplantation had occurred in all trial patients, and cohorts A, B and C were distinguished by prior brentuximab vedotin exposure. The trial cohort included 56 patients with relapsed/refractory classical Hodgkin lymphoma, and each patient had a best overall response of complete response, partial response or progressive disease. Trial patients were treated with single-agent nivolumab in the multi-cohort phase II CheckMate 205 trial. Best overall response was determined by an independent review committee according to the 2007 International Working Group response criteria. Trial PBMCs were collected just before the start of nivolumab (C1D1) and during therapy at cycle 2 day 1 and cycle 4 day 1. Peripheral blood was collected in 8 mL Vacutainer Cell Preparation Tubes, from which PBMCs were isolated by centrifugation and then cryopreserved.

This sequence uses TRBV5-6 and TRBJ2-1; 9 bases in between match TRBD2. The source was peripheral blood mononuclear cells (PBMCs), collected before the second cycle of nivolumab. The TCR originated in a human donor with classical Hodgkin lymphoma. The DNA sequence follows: TGTGCCAGCAGCGAGACTAGCGGCAATGAGCAGTTCTTC. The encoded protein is CASSETSGNEQFF.